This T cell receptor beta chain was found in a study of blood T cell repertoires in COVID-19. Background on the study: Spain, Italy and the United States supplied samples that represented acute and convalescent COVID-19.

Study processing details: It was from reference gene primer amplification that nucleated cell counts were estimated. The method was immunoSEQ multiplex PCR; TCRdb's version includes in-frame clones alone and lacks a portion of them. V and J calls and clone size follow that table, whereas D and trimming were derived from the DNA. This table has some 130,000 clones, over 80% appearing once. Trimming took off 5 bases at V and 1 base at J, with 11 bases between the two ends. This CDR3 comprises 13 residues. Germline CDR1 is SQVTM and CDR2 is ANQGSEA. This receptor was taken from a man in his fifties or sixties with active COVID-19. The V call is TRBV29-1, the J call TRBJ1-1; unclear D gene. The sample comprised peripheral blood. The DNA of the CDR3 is TGCAGCGTTCCGGGTGAGGGGAACACTGAAGCTTTCTTT. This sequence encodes CSVPGEGNTEAFF.